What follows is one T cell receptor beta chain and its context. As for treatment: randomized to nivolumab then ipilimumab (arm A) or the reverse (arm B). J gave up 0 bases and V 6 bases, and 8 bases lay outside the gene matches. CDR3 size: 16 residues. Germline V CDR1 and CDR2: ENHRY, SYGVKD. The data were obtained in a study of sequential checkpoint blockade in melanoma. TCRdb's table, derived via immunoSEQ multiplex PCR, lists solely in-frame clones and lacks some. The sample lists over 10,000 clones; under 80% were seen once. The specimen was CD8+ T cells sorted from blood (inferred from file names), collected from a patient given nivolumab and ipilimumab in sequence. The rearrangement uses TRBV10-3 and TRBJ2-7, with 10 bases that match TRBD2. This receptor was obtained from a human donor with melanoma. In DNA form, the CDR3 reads TGTGCCATCAGGCCCGGACTAGCGGTTATCTCCTACGAGCAGTACTTC. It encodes CAIRPGLAVISYEQYF.